This TCR beta chain was obtained from a study of T cells in Graves' hyperthyroidism and ophthalmopathy (dated by TCRdb to the late 2010s). Regarding the study in general: Peripheral blood samples were taken at initial diagnosis, before any treatment was given. To identify TCR V-J signatures that set the groups apart, the researchers used a discovery cohort of about a hundred patients, made up of approximately 43 with Graves' ophthalmopathy and 57 with stable Graves' hyperthyroidism. Following sampling, methimazole starting at 30 mg daily was given to hyperthyroidism patients, and high-dose intravenous methylprednisolone was given to ophthalmopathy patients. In addition, the study compared T-cell repertoires in thyroid tissue and in blood from several Graves' hyperthyroidism patients. The 75 to 100 discovery patients were divided at random into training and test sets in a 7:3 ratio. Prospective prediction of ophthalmopathy was tested in an independent validation cohort consisting of about 19 hyperthyroidism patients and some 15 patients who later progressed to ophthalmopathy. According to the paper, TCR Vbeta CDR3 sequencing was carried out on around 140 peripheral blood samples, which came from some 41 ophthalmopathy, 70 to 80 hyperthyroidism and roughly 17 progressor patients. What the work shows at the level of the full study, not this receptor alone: Sample size was not statistically predetermined, and blinding of investigators to group allocation was not performed. In validation, the model predicted progression to ophthalmopathy with just under 71% sensitivity and roughly 75% specificity, a median of 6.5 months before onset. In cross-validation, a model built on a 13 V-J signature told ophthalmopathy apart from stable hyperthyroidism with about 90% sensitivity and about 81% specificity, and in testing the same model reached 80%/75%. Most expanded thyroid clonotypes (frequency above 0.001) were also detected in blood, a finding suggesting that blood repertoires may reflect thyroid immune responses.

This clonotype was counted ten times or more. What this receptor recognizes is not known. Per-base qualities were not stored, and no clone one base away is much larger. The junction shows trimming of 7 bases on V and 0 bases on J, plus 16 bases between the germline ends. The CDR3, from cysteine to phenylalanine, totals 16 residues. CDR3 DNA only is kept here, 48 bases in frame from base 1. The germline V gene yields MNHNS for CDR1 and SASEGT for CDR2. The TCR beta CDR3 regions were amplified from RNA transcripts. A first-round RT-PCR of the TCR CDR3 used the HTBI primer set with the Qiagen OneStep RT-PCR kit. The libraries were constructed in a second round of multiplex PCR and then size-selected and purified. Libraries were sequenced paired-end with 100 bp reads on an Illumina HiSeq2000. The published analysis was carried out like this. SOAPnuke was used to process the raw data, removing reads that contained adapters or uncalled bases, had a mean Phred below 15, or lacked an exact match to the constant primer or identifier. COPE v1.2.5 was used to merge the high-quality paired reads, and each unique nucleotide sequence was defined as a clonotype. MiTCR v1.1 was used to align the clonotypes against IMGT TRBV, TRBD and TRBJ reference segments. The analysis included only V-J combinations with a frequency above 0.0001, which together covered more than 99% of the repertoires. A TCS score was defined as the ratio between F50 (clonal expansion) and ExV (chaos), using BLOSUM62-based TCRdist between CDR3 peptides within each V-J. Welch's t-statistics and random forest reduced around 510 V-J features to about 13, which were used in a naive Bayes classifier (R e1071). TCRdb cleaned the public reads at Q25 with fastp, built clones with MiXCR and kept in-frame beta chains. For every CDR3 protein sequence, its rows merge into one entry that carries the most common genes and DNA. The V and J calls reflect TCRdb's pipeline rather than the authors' work. In this sample the table shows over 500,000 distinct CDR3 sequences, approximately 17% of which occur a single time. The top ten clonotypes cover approximately 16% of the sample.

Ophthalmopathy patients had moderately to severely active disease, Clinical Activity Score of at least 3, NOSPECS grade of at least 4, and duration under 3 months. Exclusion was applied to patients with uncontrolled infections, other autoimmune diseases, pregnancy or lactation. Diagnoses were based on clinical symptoms, serum thyroxine and TRAb, thyroid ultrasound and orbital computed tomography. Ficoll-Paque density gradient centrifugation was used to isolate PBMCs from under 11 ml of fresh peripheral blood. Total RNA was extracted with Trizol reagent, and quality was checked on an Agilent 2100 Bioanalyzer.

In this chain, TRBV6-1 is recombined with TRBJ2-1; TRBD1 is perhaps the D gene, given 5 matching bases. This clonotype was sampled from a woman under 30 with Graves' ophthalmopathy. Input material: blood. The nucleotide sequence reads TGTGCCAGCAAAGACAGCCTGATGAGCTCCTACAATGAGCAGTTCTTC. It translates as CASKDSLMSSYNEQFF.